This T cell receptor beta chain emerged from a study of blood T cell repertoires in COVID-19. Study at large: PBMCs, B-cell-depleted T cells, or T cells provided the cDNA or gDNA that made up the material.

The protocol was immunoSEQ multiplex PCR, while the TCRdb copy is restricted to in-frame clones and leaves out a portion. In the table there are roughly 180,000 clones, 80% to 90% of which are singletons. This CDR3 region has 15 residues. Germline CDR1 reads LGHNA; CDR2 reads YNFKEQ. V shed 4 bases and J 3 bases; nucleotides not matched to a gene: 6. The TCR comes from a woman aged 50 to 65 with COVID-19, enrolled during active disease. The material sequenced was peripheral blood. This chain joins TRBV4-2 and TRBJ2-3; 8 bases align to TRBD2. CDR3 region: CASSPYGGDTDTQYF. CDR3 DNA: TGTGCCAGCAGCCCCTACGGGGGGGATACAGATACGCAGTATTTT.